This T cell receptor beta chain was recovered during a study of beta chain features in type 1 diabetes (dated by TCRdb to 2016 to 2019). The study in broad terms: No differences in mean age, gender distribution, total cell number or subset yield were found between patients and healthy donors. In the study, recently diagnosed type 1 diabetes patients and matched healthy donors were compared on the TCRB repertoires of their sorted circulating CD4+ T cell subsets. A total of about 99,000,000 sorted cells were examined across all samples, and RNA yield correlated strongly with the number of cells per subset. Regulatory and stem cell-like memory subsets were isolated from only 8 patients and roughly eight healthy donors, whereas naive and central memory subsets came from all 30 or so donors.

Results and caveats for the whole study, not just this receptor: At VDJ recombination sites, type 1 diabetes patients had fewer insertions and more deleted nucleotides, which implies abnormalities in thymic rearrangement. Sequencing cDNA rather than genomic DNA could over-represent highly expressing activated cells, although activation and CD3 levels did not differ between groups. In all four CD4+ subsets, TCRB CDR3 length was moderately but significantly shorter in type 1 diabetes patients. Shorter templates might be favored by PCR, yet because patient and control samples were amplified and corrected together, any such skew would affect both groups equally. HLA sub-analyses involved small numbers of individuals, so any influence of HLA type on TCRB rearrangement remained unresolved. Naive, central memory and regulatory TCRB repertoires appeared more similar among patients than among healthy donors.

With respect to this clone: The antigen it binds to is not known. Base-call qualities are not available, and no considerably larger clone is one nucleotide away.

The entire amount of isolated RNA was reverse transcribed using the High Capacity cDNA Reverse Transcription Kit, so the sequenced TCRB transcripts were expressed ones. Deep immunoSEQ sequencing was applied to naive, central memory and regulatory T cell samples, giving an average of roughly 3.5 million total reads per sample. Sorted cells were lysed in RLT buffer and RNA was extracted with DNase-treated RNeasy Micro or Mini kits, depending on cell number. Each cell subset was processed on its own to prevent cross-contamination, while patient and healthy donor samples were processed together. The immunoSEQ multiplex PCR was used to amplify TCRB sequences from cDNA, yielding 87-bp fragments that span the CDR3 region. The amplicons were sequenced using the Illumina HiSeq platform. In the paper's pipeline: PCR bias was corrected computationally using synthetic template baselines, and reads within Hamming distance 2 were collapsed, with unmergeable singletons discarded. Reads were aligned against IMGT to assign V, D and J genes, CDR3 length and insertions or deletions at six rearrangement sites. Within each subset, clonotype counts were normalized to the number of sorted cells before true diversity and Gini coefficients were calculated with the tcR R package. The overlap coefficient, calculated on TCRB nucleotide sequences, was used to quantify repertoire sharing. As a proxy for the pre-selection repertoire, out-of-frame TCRB sequences from naive cells were analyzed. In TCRdb, the immuneACCESS table is reduced to in-frame sequences with V and J assigned. These tables do not hold every clone; where another copy was compared, an unresolved V gene accounts for under half, and the others remain unexplained. That table gives V, J and clone size, and the DNA gave D and trimming. This sample holds 450,000 to 600,000 clones; 30% were observed only once. The ten largest account for 0.05% to 0.065% of the sample.

A single peripheral blood draw of about 116 mL on average was collected from each donor into heparinised tubes. Naive, central memory, regulatory and stem cell-like memory CD4+ T cells were sorted on a BD FACSAria II using a panel including CD45RO, CCR7, CD25, CD127, CD95 and CD27. Every sorted population had a purity above 95%. Right away, PBMCs were isolated by Lymphoprep density gradient centrifugation and were stained directly, with no culture step. So that batch effects would be minimized, each experiment stained and sorted samples in pairs, pairing one healthy donor with one patient. Specimen: naive CD4+ T cells from blood. This sample's cell subset or site label indicates: true naive CD4+ T cells. This clonotype originated in a man in his late teens or twenties in good health.

The CDR3 protein sequence reads: CASSLVSATSTDTQYF. At the DNA level, the sequence is TGTGCCAGCAGCTTAGTCTCGGCTACTAGCACAGATACGCAGTATTTT. The chain joins TRBV7-6 to TRBJ2-3, with the D gene uncertain. CDR1 and CDR2 are drawn from the germline V gene: SGHVS, FNYEAQ. The germline ends are 11 bases apart after V is trimmed by 1 base and J by 0 bases. The CDR3 sequence holds 16 residues, the cysteine and phenylalanine included. Kept here is only the CDR3 DNA, which spans 48 bases and is read in frame from base 1.